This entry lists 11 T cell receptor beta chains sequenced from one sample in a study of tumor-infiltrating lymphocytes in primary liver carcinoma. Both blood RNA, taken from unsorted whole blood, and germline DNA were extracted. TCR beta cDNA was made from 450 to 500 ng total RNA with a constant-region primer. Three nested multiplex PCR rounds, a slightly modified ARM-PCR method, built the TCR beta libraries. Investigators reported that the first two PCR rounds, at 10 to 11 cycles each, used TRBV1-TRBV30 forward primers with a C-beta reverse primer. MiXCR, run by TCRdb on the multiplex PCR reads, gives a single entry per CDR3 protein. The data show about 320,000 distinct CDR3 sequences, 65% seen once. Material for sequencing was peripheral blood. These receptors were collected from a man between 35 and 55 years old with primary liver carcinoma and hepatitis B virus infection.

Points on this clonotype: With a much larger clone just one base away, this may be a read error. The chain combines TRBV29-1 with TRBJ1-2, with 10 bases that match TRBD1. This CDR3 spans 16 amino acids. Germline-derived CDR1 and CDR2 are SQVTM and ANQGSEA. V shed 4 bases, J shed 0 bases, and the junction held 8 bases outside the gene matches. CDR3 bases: TGCAGCGTTGGAGCGACAGGGGGCGATGCTAACTATGGCTACACCTTC. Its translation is CSVGATGGDANYGYTF.

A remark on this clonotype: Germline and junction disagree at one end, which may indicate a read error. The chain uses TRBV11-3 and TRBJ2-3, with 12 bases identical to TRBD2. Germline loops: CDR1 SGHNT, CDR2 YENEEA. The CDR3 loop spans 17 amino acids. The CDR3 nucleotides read TGTACCAGCAGCCTGAGGACTAGCGGGACTAGCACAGATACGCAGTTTTTT. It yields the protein CTSSLRTSGTSTDTQFF.

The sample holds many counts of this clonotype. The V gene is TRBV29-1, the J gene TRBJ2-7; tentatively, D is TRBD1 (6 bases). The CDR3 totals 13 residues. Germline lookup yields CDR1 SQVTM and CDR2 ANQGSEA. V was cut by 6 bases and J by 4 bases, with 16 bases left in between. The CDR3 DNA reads TGCAGCGTGGTGACAGGCAACTTTTACGAGCAGTACTTC. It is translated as CSVVTGNFYEQYF.

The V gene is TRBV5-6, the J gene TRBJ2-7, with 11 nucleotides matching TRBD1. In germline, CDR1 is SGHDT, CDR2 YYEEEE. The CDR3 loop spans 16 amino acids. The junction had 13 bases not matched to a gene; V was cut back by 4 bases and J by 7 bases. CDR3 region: CASSLRLGQGAREQYF. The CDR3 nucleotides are TGTGCCAGCAGCCTCCGACTAGGACAGGGGGCGAGAGAGCAGTACTTC.

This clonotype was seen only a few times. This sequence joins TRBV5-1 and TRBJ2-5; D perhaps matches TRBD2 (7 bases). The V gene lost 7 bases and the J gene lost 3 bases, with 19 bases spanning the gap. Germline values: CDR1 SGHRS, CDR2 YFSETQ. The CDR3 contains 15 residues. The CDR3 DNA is TGCGCCAGCTCCGGGGGGCCCACTGTTGAAGAGACCCAGTACTTC. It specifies CASSGGPTVEETQYF.

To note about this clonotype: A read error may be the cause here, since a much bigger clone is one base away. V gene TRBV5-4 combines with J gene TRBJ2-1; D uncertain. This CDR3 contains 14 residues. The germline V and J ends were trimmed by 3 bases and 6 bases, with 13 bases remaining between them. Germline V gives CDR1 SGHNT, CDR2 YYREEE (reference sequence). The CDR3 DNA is TGTGCCAGCAGCTGGACGGTGGGGTTCAATGAGCAGTTCTTC. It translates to CASSWTVGFNEQFF.

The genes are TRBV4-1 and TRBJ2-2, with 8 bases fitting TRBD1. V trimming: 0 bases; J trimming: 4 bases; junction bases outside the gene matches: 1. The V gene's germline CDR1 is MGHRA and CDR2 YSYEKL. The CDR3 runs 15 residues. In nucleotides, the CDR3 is TGCGCCAGCAGCCAAGAACAGGGGGGCACCGGGGAGCTGTTTTTT. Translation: CASSQEQGGTGELFF.

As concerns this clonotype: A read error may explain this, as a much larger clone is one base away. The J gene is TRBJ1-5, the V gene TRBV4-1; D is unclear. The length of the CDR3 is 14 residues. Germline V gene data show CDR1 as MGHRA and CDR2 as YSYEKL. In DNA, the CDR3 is TGCGCCAGCAGCCAAGGGCCGTCGGATCAGTCCCAGCATTTT. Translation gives CASSQGPSDQSQHF.

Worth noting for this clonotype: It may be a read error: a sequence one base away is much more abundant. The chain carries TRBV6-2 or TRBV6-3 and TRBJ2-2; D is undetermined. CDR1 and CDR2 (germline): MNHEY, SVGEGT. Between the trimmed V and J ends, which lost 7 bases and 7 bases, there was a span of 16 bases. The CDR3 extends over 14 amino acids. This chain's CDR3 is CASTPSIRIGELFF. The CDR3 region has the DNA TGTGCCAGCACCCCAAGTATCAGGATCGGGGAGCTGTTTTTT.

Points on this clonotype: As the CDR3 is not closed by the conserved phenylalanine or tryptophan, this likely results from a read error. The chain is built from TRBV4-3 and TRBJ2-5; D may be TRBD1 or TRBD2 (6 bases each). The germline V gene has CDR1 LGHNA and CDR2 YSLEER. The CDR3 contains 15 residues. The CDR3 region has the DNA TGCGCCAGCAGCGAAGAGGAGGGGGGCGGGGAGACCCAGTACTAC. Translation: CASSEEEGGGETQYY.

DNA of the CDR3: TGTGCCAACAGCCCAGGACCTAGGGAGCTGTTTTTT. It codes for CANSPGPRELFF. This chain connects TRBV12-3 or TRBV12-4 to TRBJ2-2; D remains unclear. Trimming cost V 10 bases and J 9 bases, with 15 bases left between them. The CDR3 covers 12 residues.